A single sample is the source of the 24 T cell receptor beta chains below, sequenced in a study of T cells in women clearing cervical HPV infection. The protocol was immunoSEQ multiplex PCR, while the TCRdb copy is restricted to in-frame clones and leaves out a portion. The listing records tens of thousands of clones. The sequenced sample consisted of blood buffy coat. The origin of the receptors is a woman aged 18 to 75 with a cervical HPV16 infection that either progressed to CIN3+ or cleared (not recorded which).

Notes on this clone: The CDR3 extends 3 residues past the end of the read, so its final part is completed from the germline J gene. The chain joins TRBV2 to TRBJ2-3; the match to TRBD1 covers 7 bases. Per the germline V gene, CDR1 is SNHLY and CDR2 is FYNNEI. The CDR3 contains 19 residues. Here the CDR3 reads CASSEYYRDSQRSNQPQYF. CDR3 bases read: TGTGCCAGCAGTGAATACTACCGGGACAGCCAGCGGAGCAATCAGCCG. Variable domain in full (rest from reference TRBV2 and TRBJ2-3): EPEVTQTPSHQVTQMGQEVILRCVPISNHLYFYWYRQILGQKVEFLVSFYNNEISEKSEIFDDQFSVERPDGSNFTLKIRSTKLEDSAMYFCASSEYYRDSQRSNQPQYFGPGTRLTVL.

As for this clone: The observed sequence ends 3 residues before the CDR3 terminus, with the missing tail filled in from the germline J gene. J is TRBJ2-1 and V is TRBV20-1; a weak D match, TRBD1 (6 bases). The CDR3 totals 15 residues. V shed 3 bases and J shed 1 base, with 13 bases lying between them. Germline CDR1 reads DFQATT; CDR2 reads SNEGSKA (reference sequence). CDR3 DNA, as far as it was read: TGCAGTGCTAGTAGGGGGATCAGGTCCTACAATGAG. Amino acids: CSASRGIRSYNE. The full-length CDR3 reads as CSASRGIRSYNEQFF.

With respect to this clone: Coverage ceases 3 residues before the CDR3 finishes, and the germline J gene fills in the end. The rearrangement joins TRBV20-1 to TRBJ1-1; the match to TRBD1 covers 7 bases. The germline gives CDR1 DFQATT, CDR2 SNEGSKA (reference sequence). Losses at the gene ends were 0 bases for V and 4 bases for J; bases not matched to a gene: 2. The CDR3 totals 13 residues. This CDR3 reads CSARDRTGTEAFF. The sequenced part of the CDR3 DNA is TGCAGTGCTAGAGATCGGACAGGCACTGAA.

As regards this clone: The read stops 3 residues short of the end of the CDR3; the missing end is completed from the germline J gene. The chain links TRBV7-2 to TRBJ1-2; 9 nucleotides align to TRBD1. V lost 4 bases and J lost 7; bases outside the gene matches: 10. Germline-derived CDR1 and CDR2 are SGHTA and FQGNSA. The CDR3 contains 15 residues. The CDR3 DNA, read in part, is TGTGCCAGCAGCTCGGACGGACAGGGGTTGGGTGGC. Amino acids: CASSSDGQGLGG. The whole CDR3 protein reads CASSSDGQGLGGYTF. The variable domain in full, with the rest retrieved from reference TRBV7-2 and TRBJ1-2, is GAGVSQSPSNKVTEKGKDVELRCDPISGHTALYWYRQSLGQGLEFLIYFQGNSAPDKSGLPSDRFSAERTGGSVSTLTIQRTQQEDSAVYLCASSSDGQGLGGYTFGSGTRLTVV.

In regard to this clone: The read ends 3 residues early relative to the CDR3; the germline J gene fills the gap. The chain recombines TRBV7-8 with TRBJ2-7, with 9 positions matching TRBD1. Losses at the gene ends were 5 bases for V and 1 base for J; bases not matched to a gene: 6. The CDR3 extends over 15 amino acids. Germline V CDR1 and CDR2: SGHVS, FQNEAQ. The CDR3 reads CASSPGTGSSYEQYF. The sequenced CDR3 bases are TGTGCCAGCAGCCCGGGGACAGGGAGTTCCTACGAG.

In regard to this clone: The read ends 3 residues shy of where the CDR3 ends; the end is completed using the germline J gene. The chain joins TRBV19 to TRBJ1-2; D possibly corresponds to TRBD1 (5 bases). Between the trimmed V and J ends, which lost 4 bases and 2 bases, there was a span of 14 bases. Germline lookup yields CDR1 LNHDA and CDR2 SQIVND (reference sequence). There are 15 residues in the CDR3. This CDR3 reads CASSRTSSGNYGYTF. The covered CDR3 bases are TGTGCCAGTAGTAGAACATCTTCAGGGAACTATGGC.

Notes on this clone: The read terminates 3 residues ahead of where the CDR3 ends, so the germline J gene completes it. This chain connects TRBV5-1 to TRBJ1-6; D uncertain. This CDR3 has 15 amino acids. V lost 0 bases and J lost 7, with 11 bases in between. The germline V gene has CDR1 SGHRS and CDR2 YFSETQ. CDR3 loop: CASSLVGFENSPLHF. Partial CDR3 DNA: TGCGCCAGCAGCTTGGTAGGGTTTGAGAATTCACCC.

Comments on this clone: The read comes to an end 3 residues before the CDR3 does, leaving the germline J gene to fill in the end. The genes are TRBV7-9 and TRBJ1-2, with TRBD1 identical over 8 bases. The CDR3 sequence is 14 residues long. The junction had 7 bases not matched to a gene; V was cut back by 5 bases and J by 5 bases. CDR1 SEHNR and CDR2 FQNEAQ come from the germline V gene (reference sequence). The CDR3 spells CASSPGQVGYGYTF. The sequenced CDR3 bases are TGTGCCAGCAGCCCGGGACAGGTCGGGTATGGC.

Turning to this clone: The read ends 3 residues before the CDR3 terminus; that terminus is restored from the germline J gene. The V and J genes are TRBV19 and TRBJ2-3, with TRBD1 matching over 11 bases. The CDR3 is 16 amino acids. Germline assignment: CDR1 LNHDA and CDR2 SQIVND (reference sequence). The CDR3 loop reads CASSVYGQGANQPQYF. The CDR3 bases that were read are TGTGCCAGTAGTGTCTATGGACAGGGGGCGAATCAGCCG.

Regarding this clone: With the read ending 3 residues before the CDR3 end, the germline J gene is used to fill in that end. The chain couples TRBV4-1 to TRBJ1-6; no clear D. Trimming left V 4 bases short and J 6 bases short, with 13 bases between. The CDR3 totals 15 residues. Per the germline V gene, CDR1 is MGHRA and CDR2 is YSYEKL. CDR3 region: CASSRVWRINSPLHF. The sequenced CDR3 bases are TGCGCCAGCAGCCGAGTGTGGCGGATTAATTCACCC.

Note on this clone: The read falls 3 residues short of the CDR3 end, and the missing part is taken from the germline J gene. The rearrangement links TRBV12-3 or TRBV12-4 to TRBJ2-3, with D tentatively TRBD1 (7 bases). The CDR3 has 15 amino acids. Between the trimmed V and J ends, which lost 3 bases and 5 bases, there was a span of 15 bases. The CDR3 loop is CASSFKGARGDTQYF. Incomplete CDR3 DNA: TGTGCCAGCAGTTTTAAGGGGGCGCGGGGAGATACG.

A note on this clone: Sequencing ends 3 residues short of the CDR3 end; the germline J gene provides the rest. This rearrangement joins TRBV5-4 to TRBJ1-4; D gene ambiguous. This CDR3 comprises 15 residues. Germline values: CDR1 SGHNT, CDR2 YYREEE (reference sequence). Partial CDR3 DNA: TGTGCCAGCAGCCCAACCCCCGGTCAGGAGTCACCA. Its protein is CASSPTPGQESP. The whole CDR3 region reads CASSPTPGQESPLFF.

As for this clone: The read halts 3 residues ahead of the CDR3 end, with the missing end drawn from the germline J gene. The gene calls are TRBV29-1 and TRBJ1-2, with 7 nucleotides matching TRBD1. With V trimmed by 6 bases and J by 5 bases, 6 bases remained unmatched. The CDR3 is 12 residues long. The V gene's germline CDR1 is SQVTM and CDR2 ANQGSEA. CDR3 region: CSVGSQGYGYTF. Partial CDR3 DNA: TGCAGCGTGGGGTCACAGGGGTATGGC. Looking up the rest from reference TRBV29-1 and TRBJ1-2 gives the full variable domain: SAVISQKPSRDICQRGTSLTIQCQVDSQVTMMFWYRQQPGQSLTLIATANQGSEATYESGFVIDKFPISRPNLTFSTLTVSNMSPEDSSIYLCSVGSQGYGYTFGSGTRLTVV.

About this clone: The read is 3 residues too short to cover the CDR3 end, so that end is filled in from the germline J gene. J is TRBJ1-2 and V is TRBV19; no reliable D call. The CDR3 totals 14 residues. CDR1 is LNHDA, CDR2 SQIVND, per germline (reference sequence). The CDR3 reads CASSPRGQHRPYTF. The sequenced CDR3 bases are TGTGCCAGTAGTCCCCGAGGGCAGCACCGCCCC.

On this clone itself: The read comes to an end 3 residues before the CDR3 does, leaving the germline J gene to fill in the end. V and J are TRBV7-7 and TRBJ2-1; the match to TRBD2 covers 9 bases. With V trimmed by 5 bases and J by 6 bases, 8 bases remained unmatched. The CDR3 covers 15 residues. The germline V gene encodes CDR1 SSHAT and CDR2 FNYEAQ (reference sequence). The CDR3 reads CASSIGGSGSNEQFF. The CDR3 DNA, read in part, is TGTGCCAGCAGCATTGGGGGTAGCGGGAGCAATGAG.

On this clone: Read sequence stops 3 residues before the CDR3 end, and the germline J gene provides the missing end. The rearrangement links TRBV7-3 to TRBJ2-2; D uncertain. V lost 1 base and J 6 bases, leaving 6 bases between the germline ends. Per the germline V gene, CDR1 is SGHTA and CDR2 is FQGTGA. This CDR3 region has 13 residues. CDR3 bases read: TGTGCCAGCAGCTTAATAGGGCCCGGGGAG. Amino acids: CASSLIGPGE. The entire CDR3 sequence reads CASSLIGPGELFF.

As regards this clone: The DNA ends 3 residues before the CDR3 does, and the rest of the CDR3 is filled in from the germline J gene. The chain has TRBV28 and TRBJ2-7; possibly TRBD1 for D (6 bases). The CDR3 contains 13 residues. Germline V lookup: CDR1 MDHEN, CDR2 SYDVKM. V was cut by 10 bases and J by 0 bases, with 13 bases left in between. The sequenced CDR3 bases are TGTGCCACCAGGGGCCCAACCTCCTACGAG. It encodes CATRGPTSYE. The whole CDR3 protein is CATRGPTSYEQYF.

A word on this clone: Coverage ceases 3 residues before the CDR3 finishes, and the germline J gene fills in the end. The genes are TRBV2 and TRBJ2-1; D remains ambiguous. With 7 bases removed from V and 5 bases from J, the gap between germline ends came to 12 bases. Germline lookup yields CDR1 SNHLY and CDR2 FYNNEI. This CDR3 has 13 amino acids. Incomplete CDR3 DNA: TGTGCCAGCACCATGGGCGCAAACAATGAG. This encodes CASTMGANNE. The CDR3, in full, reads CASTMGANNEQFF.

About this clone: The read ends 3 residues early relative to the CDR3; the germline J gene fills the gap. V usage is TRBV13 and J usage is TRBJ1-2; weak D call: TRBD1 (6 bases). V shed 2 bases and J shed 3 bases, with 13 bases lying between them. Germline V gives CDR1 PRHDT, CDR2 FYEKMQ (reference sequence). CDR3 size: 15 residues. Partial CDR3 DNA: TGTGCCAGCAGCTTAAACAGGGATGAGGACTATGGC. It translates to CASSLNRDEDYG. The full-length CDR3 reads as CASSLNRDEDYGYTF.

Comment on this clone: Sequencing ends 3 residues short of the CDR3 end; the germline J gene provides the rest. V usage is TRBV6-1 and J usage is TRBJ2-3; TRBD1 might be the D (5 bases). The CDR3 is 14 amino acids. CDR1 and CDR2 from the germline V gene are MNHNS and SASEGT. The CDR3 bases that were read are TGTGCCAGCAGTGAGACAGAGCAGGGCCAGCCG. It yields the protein CASSETEQGQP. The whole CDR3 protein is CASSETEQGQPQYF.

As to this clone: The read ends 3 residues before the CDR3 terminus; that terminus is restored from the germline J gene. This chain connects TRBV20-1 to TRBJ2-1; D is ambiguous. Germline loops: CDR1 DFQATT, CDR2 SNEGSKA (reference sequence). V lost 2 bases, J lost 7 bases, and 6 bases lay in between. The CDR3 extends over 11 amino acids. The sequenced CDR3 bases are TGCAGTGCTAGATCTTTTAATGAG. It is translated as CSARSFNE. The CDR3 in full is CSARSFNEQFF.

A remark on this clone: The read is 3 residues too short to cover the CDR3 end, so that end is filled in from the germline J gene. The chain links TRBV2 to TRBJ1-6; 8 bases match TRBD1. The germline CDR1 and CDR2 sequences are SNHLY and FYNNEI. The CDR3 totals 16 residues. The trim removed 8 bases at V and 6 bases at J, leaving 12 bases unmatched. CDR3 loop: CASRLVAGGRNSPLHF. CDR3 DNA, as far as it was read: TGTGCCAGCCGTCTAGTCGCAGGGGGCCGTAATTCACCC.

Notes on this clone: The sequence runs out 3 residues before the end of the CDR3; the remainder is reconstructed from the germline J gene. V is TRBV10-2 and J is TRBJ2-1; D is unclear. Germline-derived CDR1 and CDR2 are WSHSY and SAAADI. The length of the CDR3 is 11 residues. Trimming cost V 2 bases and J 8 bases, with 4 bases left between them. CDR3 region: CASSEVDEQFF. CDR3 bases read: TGCGCCAGCAGTGAGGTAGATGAG.

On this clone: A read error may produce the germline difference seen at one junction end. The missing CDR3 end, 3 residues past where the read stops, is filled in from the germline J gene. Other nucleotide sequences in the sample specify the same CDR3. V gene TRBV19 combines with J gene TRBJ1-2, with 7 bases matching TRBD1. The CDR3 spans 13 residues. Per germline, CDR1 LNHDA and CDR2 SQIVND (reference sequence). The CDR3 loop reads CASSSGTVYGYTF. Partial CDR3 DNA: TGTGCCAGCAGTAGCGGGACAGTCTATGGC. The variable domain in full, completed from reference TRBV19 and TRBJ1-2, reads DGGITQSPKYLFRKEGQNVTLSCEQNLNHDAMYWYRQDPGQGLRLIYYSQIVNDFQKGDIAEGYSVSREKKESFPLTVTSAQKNPTAFYLCASSSGTVYGYTFGSGTRLTVV.